This T cell receptor beta chain was sequenced in a study of cytomegalovirus exposure and HLA in healthy donors. 13 Jbeta primers and 60 Vbeta primers were used for the PCR. TCRdb keeps only in-frame clones here, not all; method: immunoSEQ multiplex PCR. The sample has 150,000 to 200,000 clones, around 83% seen once; the top ten hold around 0.97%. V gave up 1 base and J gave up 5 bases, with 6 bases separating them. The CDR3 covers 13 residues. Per germline, CDR1 MNHEY and CDR2 SVGAGI. This clone appeared a few times. Its antigen is still unknown. Healthy bone marrow donors made up the cohort. Study results and limitations: Later analysis revealed greater clonal expansion in HLA-associated TCR beta chains than in equally common others.

The sequencing sample was made of PBMCs. V and J are TRBV6-5 and TRBJ2-1; D gene ambiguous. This receptor was taken from a girl aged 2 to 9 in good health and CMV-seropositive. The CDR3 region is CASSYLANNEQFF. The DNA of the CDR3 is TGTGCCAGCAGTTACTTGGCAAACAATGAGCAGTTCTTC.